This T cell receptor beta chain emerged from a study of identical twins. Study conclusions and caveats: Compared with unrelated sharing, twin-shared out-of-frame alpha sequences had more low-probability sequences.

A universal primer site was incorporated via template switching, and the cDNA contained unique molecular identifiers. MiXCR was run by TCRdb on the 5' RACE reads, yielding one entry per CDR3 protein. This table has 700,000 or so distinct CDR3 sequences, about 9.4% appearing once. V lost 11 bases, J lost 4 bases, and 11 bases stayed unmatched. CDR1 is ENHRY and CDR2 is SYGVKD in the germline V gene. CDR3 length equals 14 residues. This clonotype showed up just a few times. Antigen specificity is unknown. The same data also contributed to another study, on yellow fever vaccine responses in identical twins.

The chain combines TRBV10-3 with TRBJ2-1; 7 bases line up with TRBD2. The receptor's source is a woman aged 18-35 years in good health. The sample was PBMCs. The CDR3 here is CAVSGGKGYNEQFF. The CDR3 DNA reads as TGTGCCGTGTCGGGGGGAAAGGGGTACAATGAGCAGTTCTTC.